The T cell receptor beta chain under discussion was sequenced for a study of blood T cells in healthy people across ages. A J-beta primer mix and a sample-barcoded 5' primer were used in a second PCR of roughly 7 to 12 cycles. MiXCR was run by TCRdb on the 5' RACE reads, yielding one entry per CDR3 protein. The sample has 700,000 to 900,000 distinct CDR3 sequences, 25% to 30% seen once. Germline lookup yields CDR1 DFQATT and CDR2 SNEGSKA (reference sequence). CDR3 length: 15 residues. Trimming took off 3 bases at V and 4 bases at J, with 18 bases between the two ends. Study-wide results and caveats: CMV status of donors was not determined, possibly confounding expanded clonotype changes.

Concerning this clonotype: Its target is unknown.

This sample also belongs to another study, concerning T cells of mothers and their children.

V and J are TRBV20-1 and TRBJ1-1, with D maybe TRBD1 (5 bases). The receptor comes from a boy aged 5-17 years in good health. The sample taken for sequencing was blood. In DNA form, the CDR3 reads TGCAGTGCTAGGAGTGCCAGGGCAGCGTTCACTGAAGCTTTCTTT. Protein product: CSARSARAAFTEAFF.